The next 8 T cell receptor beta chains were all read from a single sample in a study. One entry per CDR3 protein, called by TCRdb with MiXCR from the 5' RACE reads. The sample shows more than 9,500 distinct CDR3 sequences, roughly 51% of them seen only once. Cells sorted as Tregs were CD4+, CD25+ and CD127-/low. Sequencing was done on a sample of tumor-infiltrating Tregs sorted from the breast tumor. These TCRs come from a female donor with breast cancer.

This clonotype was counted only a few times. The V and J genes are TRBV12-3 or TRBV12-4 and TRBJ2-5; TRBD2 might be the D (5 bases). V lost 5 bases and J 1 base, leaving 11 bases between the germline ends. This CDR3 comprises 14 residues. The CDR3 sequence is CASSPGSFQETQYF. In DNA form, the CDR3 reads TGTGCCAGCAGTCCGGGGTCCTTCCAAGAGACCCAGTACTTC.

CDR3 loop: CAISEGGQGVSNQPQHF. DNA of the CDR3: TGTGCCATCAGTGAGGGGGGACAGGGGGTTAGCAATCAGCCCCAGCATTTT. The chain has TRBV10-3 and TRBJ1-5; TRBD1 aligns across 11 bases. Germline CDR1 and CDR2: ENHRY and SYGVKD. This CDR3 is built from 17 residues. Trimming at V came to 2 bases and at J to 0 bases, leaving 3 bases not matched to a gene.

This clonotype was detected a few times. This rearrangement joins TRBV7-9 to TRBJ1-1; the D is unclear. Between the trimmed V and J ends, which lost 4 bases and 3 bases, there was a span of 6 bases. The CDR3 runs 12 residues. Germline CDR1 reads SEHNR; CDR2 reads FQNEAQ (reference sequence). CDR3 residues: CASSSQDTEAFF. For the CDR3, the DNA is TGTGCCAGCAGCTCCCAAGACACTGAAGCTTTCTTT.

A few counts support this clonotype. This chain joins TRBV7-6 and TRBJ2-1, with D unresolved. The V end was cut by 6 bases, the J end by 4 bases, with 16 bases between. Per germline, CDR1 SGHVS and CDR2 FNYEAQ. This CDR3 contains 15 residues. CDR3 DNA sequence: TGTGCCAGCAGTCCCCTTTCCGGTCTGTACAATGAGCAGTTCTTC. Protein sequence: CASSPLSGLYNEQFF. Full variable domain (missing parts from reference TRBV7-6 and TRBJ2-1): GAGVSQSPRYKVTKRGQDVALRCDPISGHVSLYWYRQALGQGPEFLTYFNYEAQQDKSGLPNDRFSAERPEGSISTLTIQRTEQRDSAMYRCASSPLSGLYNEQFFGPGTRLTVL.

CDR3 amino acids: CASSFFWQLNLHEQYF. CDR3 nucleotide sequence: TGTGCCAGCTCCTTTTTTTGGCAGCTAAATCTCCACGAGCAGTACTTC. This chain joins TRBV6-2 or TRBV6-3 and TRBJ2-7; D unclear. CDR1 is MNHEY and CDR2 is SVGEGT in the germline V gene. Trimming pared 8 bases from V and 5 bases from J, leaving 25 bases between. The CDR3 is 16 amino acids.

The chain employs TRBV7-2 and TRBJ1-1; tentatively, D is TRBD1 (5 bases). Trimming stripped 5 bases from V and 9 bases from J, with 16 bases between. The CDR3 is made up of 13 amino acids. CDR1 and CDR2 (germline): SGHTA, FQGNSA. CDR3 protein: CASSLTGVLKAFF. DNA for the CDR3: TGTGCCAGCAGCCTCACAGGTGTACTTAAAGCTTTCTTT.

The chain couples TRBV12-3 or TRBV12-4 to TRBJ2-3; TRBD1 or TRBD2 may be the D gene (5 bases each). V was shortened by 3 bases and J by 6 bases, with 13 bases between the two germline ends. There are 14 residues in the CDR3. The CDR3 DNA sequence: TGTGCCAGCAGTTTCGGACAACTAGGGGATACGCAGTATTTT. Its translation: CASSFGQLGDTQYF.

The chain carries TRBV29-1 and TRBJ2-7, with D tentatively TRBD1 (6 bases). CDR1 SQVTM and CDR2 ANQGSEA come from the germline V gene. This CDR3 region has 12 residues. V lost 7 bases and J 6 bases, leaving 16 bases between the germline ends. CDR3 coding DNA: TGCAGCGCGGCTACAGGGTCGGGCGAGCAGTACTTC. Translating gives CSAATGSGEQYF.